The next 27 T cell receptor beta chains were all read from a single sample in a study of blood T cell repertoires in COVID-19. Assay: immunoSEQ multiplex PCR; the TCRdb copy retains only in-frame clones and omits some. The table has 100,000 or so clones, about 90% seen once; the top ten hold approximately 5%. The sequencing input was peripheral blood. These receptors all stem from a woman between 50 and 59 years old with COVID-19, enrolled during active disease.

This clone was counted once. The rearrangement uses TRBV7-6 and TRBJ2-7; 10 bases fit TRBD2. The CDR3 is 14 residues long. Losses at the gene ends were 4 bases for V and 6 bases for J; bases not matched to a gene: 6. Germline CDR1 is SGHVS and CDR2 is FNYEAQ. The DNA for the CDR3 is TGTGCCAGCAGCTATGTAGCGGGGGGTCTCGAGCAGTACTTC. Encoded protein: CASSYVAGGLEQYF.

V and J are TRBV11-1 and TRBJ1-2; D gene unclear. This CDR3 comprises 13 residues. Germline V gene sequence: CDR1 SGHAT, CDR2 FQDESV (reference sequence). V lost 5 bases and J lost 0, with 7 bases in between. The CDR3 here is CASSPDTNYGYTF. The CDR3 region has the DNA TGTGCCAGCAGCCCAGATACTAACTATGGCTACACCTTC.

The rearrangement links TRBV28 to TRBJ2-3; a possible D gene is TRBD2 (5 bases). Trimming left V 7 bases short and J 7 bases short, with 12 bases between. CDR1 is MDHEN and CDR2 is SYDVKM in the germline V gene. CDR3 length equals 12 residues. The DNA for the CDR3 is TGTGCCAGCACCCGCCCGGGGAATACGCAGTATTTT. This gives the protein CASTRPGNTQYF.

This sequence joins TRBV5-1 and TRBJ1-1; D is unclear. The CDR3 is 13 residues long. Trimming took 4 bases from V and 2 from J, leaving 9 bases between them. The germline V gene has CDR1 SGHRS and CDR2 YFSETQ. The CDR3 spells CASSQDTNTEAFF. The CDR3, as DNA: TGCGCCAGCAGCCAAGACACCAACACTGAAGCTTTCTTT. The entire variable domain, with the rest obtained from reference TRBV5-1 and TRBJ1-1, is as follows: KAGVTQTPRYLIKTRGQQVTLSCSPISGHRSVSWYQQTPGQGLQFLFEYFSETQRNKGNFPGRFSGRQFSNSRSEMNVSTLELGDSALYLCASSQDTNTEAFFGQGTRLTVV.

The chain links TRBV7-9 to TRBJ2-7, with 9 bases matching TRBD1. Per germline, CDR1 SEHNR and CDR2 FQNEAQ (reference sequence). V lost 5 bases to trimming and J lost 7 bases; unmatched junction nucleotides: 12. The CDR3 contains 15 residues. DNA of the CDR3: TGTGCCAGCAGCCGCGGCCCGGGACAGGGTTGGGAGCAGTACTTC. Amino acid sequence: CASSRGPGQGWEQYF.

This chain links TRBV7-2 with TRBJ1-5; 7 positions match TRBD1. The V segment lost 2 bases and the J segment 7 bases; nucleotides outside the gene matches: 8. The CDR3 runs to 15 residues. Per the germline V gene, CDR1 is SGHTA and CDR2 is FQGNSA. The CDR3: CASSLWGDSSQPQHF. The DNA for the CDR3 is TGTGCCAGCAGCTTATGGGGGGACAGTTCGCAGCCCCAGCATTTT.

This clone turned up a few times. This chain uses TRBV3-1 (or the pseudogene TRBV3-2) with TRBJ2-4; D is unresolved. V was pared by 3 bases and J by 2 bases, with 11 bases between. CDR3 size: 15 residues. Germline CDR1 LGHDT, CDR2 YNNKEL (reference sequence). The CDR3 loop is CASSHRIRTKNIQYF. In DNA form, the CDR3 reads TGTGCCAGCAGCCACAGGATTAGAACCAAAAACATTCAGTACTTC.

The chain carries TRBV6-1 and TRBJ2-5, with TRBD2 matching 11 bases. After removal of 1 base from V and 4 bases from J, the junction contained 2 bases not matched to a gene. The CDR3 contains 15 residues. Germline values: CDR1 MNHNS, CDR2 SASEGT. DNA of the CDR3: TGTGCCAGCAGTGAAGGACTAGCGGGGCTAGAGACCCAGTACTTC. This encodes CASSEGLAGLETQYF.

This chain joins TRBV25-1 and TRBJ2-7; TRBD1 matches 8 bases. This CDR3 region has 14 residues. V gave up 4 bases and J gave up 6 bases; unmatched junction bases: 8. Looked up from germline, CDR1 is MGHDK and CDR2 is SYGVNS. This CDR3 reads CASSARQGLVEQYF. The CDR3, as DNA: TGTGCCAGCAGTGCGAGACAGGGGTTGGTCGAGCAGTACTTC.

The rearrangement links TRBV7-2 to TRBJ2-5; TRBD2 matches 11 bases. Germline V gene data show CDR1 as SGHTA and CDR2 as FQGNSA. The CDR3 sequence is 14 residues long. J lost 4 bases, V lost 3 bases, and 1 base had no gene match. CDR3: CASSFSGGGETQYF. For the CDR3, the DNA is TGTGCCAGCAGCTTTAGCGGGGGGGGAGAGACCCAGTACTTC.

V usage is TRBV5-4 and J usage is TRBJ2-5; TRBD1 matches at 12 bases. Trimming at V came to 6 bases and at J to 4 bases, leaving 7 bases not matched to a gene. CDR1 and CDR2 (germline): SGHNT, YYREEE (reference sequence). This CDR3 has 15 amino acids. CDR3 nucleotides: TGTGCCAGCAACCCGGGACAGGGGGCAGGAGAGACCCAGTACTTC. This translates into CASNPGQGAGETQYF.

This clone was picked up one time. V gene TRBV4-2 combines with J gene TRBJ1-6, with 7 bases lining up with TRBD1. Germline V lookup: CDR1 LGHNA, CDR2 YNFKEQ. CDR3 length: 15 amino acids. V was pared by 1 base and J by 8 bases, with 5 bases of the junction left unmatched. In nucleotides, the CDR3 is TGTGCCAGCAGCCAAGGAAGACAGGGATATTCACCCCTCCACTTT. Amino acid sequence: CASSQGRQGYSPLHF.

V usage is TRBV7-9 and J usage is TRBJ2-7, with D tentatively TRBD1 (6 bases). V was shortened by 5 bases and J by 3 bases, with 17 bases between the two germline ends. Per germline, CDR1 SEHNR and CDR2 FQNEAQ (reference sequence). The CDR3 contains 15 residues. The CDR3 loop reads CASSPTSTGYYEQYF. The CDR3 DNA reads TGTGCCAGCAGCCCCACGTCGACAGGCTACTACGAGCAGTACTTC.

The genes are TRBV7-3 and TRBJ1-2, with 7 bases matching TRBD1. Germline CDR1 reads SGHTA; CDR2 reads FQGTGA. The junction had 4 bases not matched to a gene; V was cut back by 4 bases and J by 2 bases. This CDR3 region has 14 residues. The CDR3 here is CASSSGTENYGYTF. The CDR3 nucleotides read TGTGCCAGCAGCTCTGGGACAGAGAACTATGGCTACACCTTC.

The sample holds a few counts of this clone. CDR3 bases: TGTGCCAGCAGCTTCGCAGGGCATAATTCACCCCTCCACTTT. The encoded protein is CASSFAGHNSPLHF. The chain links TRBV7-8 to TRBJ1-6; a weak D match, TRBD1 (5 bases). Germline assignment: CDR1 SGHVS and CDR2 FQNEAQ. This CDR3 comprises 14 residues. The germline V and J ends were trimmed by 3 bases and 5 bases, with 8 bases remaining between them.

The rearrangement links TRBV15 to TRBJ2-3, with TRBD2 matching over 8 bases. The CDR3 has 16 residues. Germline V gene data show CDR1 as LNHNV and CDR2 as YYDKDF (reference sequence). Losses at the gene ends were 2 bases for V and 4 bases for J; bases not matched to a gene: 8. CDR3 nucleotide sequence: TGTGCCACCAGCAGACGACCCGGGGGGGCGGCAGATACGCAGTATTTT. Translation gives CATSRRPGGAADTQYF.

This chain uses TRBV5-6 with TRBJ2-2; tentatively, D is TRBD2 (6 bases). V was shortened by 4 bases and J by 5 bases, with 15 bases between the two germline ends. In germline, CDR1 is SGHDT, CDR2 YYEEEE. The CDR3 runs 15 residues. The CDR3 sequence is CASSPRRGWTGELFF. The CDR3 coding sequence is TGTGCCAGCAGCCCTAGACGGGGGTGGACCGGGGAGCTGTTTTTT.

This clone was picked up a small number of times. The V call is TRBV9, the J call TRBJ2-5; 11 nucleotides agree with TRBD2. Germline trimming cut 2 bases from V and 5 bases from J; bases unmatched to any gene: 5. Germline CDR1 is SGDLS and CDR2 is YYNGEE. The CDR3 extends over 15 amino acids. The DNA for the CDR3 is TGTGCCAGCAGCGTTCAGACTAGCGGGACGGAGACCCAGTACTTC. This translates into CASSVQTSGTETQYF.

The chain has TRBV30 and TRBJ1-2, with no clear D. In germline, CDR1 is GTSNPN, CDR2 SVGIG (reference sequence). Deletions cut 4 bases from V and 4 bases from J, with 13 bases between. The CDR3 is 13 amino acids. CDR3 bases: TGTGCCTGGACCCCACTTCTTTCCTATGGCTACACCTTC. Translation: CAWTPLLSYGYTF. The full variable domain, in which reference TRBV30 and TRBJ1-2 provide the parts outside the CDR3, is SQTIHQWPATLVQPVGSPLSLECTVEGTSNPNLYWYRQAAGRGLQLLFYSVGIGQISSEVPQNLSASRPQDRQFILSSKKLLLSDSGFYLCAWTPLLSYGYTFGSGTRLTVV.

In nucleotides, the CDR3 is TGTGCCACCAGCAGAGATCTTAGACTGGGAGATACGCAGTATTTT. Translation gives CATSRDLRLGDTQYF. The chain combines TRBV15 with TRBJ2-3; D ambiguous. The CDR3 length is 15 residues. V was cut by 0 bases and J by 5 bases, with 12 bases left in between. Germline V gene data show CDR1 as LNHNV and CDR2 as YYDKDF (reference sequence).

This clone has just a few counts. The genes are TRBV28 and TRBJ1-1, with D possibly being TRBD1 (6 bases). This CDR3 has 12 amino acids. Germline CDR1 reads MDHEN; CDR2 reads SYDVKM. V was pared by 10 bases and J by 7 bases, with 16 bases between. The CDR3 spells CATNGAGDEAFF. CDR3 coding DNA: TGTGCCACAAATGGGGCAGGGGATGAAGCTTTCTTT.

The rearrangement joins TRBV5-8 to TRBJ1-1; maybe TRBD1 (5 bases). Germline assignment: CDR1 SGHTS and CDR2 YDEGEE. The CDR3 has 16 residues. V dropped 0 bases and J dropped 1 base, with 13 bases sitting between them. The CDR3: CASSLEQAQENTEAFF. The CDR3 bases are TGTGCCAGCAGCTTGGAACAGGCACAGGAGAACACTGAAGCTTTCTTT.

The gene calls are TRBV19 and TRBJ1-2, with TRBD1 as a possible D gene (5 bases). Germline CDR1 reads LNHDA; CDR2 reads SQIVND (reference sequence). This CDR3 contains 18 residues. Trimming removed 1 base at V and 1 base at J, with 19 bases between. CDR3 bases: TGTGCCAGTAGTATAGGATTGGGCAGGGCGCCCAATAACTATGGCTACACCTTC. Its translation: CASSIGLGRAPNNYGYTF.

The CDR3 coding sequence is TGTGCCAGCAGTGAAATAGAGCCGGGTTGGGGGGGGCCCCTCCATAAAGCTTTCTTT. Translation: CASSEIEPGWGGPLHKAFF. The chain has TRBV6-1 and TRBJ1-1; D is perhaps TRBD1 (6 bases). Germline V lookup: CDR1 MNHNS, CDR2 SASEGT. Trimming removed 2 bases from V and 9 bases from J, with 31 bases in between. This CDR3 is 19 amino acids long.

The genes are TRBV28 and TRBJ1-5, with TRBD1 matching over 7 bases. Per germline, CDR1 MDHEN and CDR2 SYDVKM. Germline trimming cut 6 bases from V and 6 bases from J; bases unmatched to any gene: 5. The CDR3 runs to 13 residues. As DNA, the CDR3 is TGTGCCAGCAGGGGACAGTCCGGTCAGCCCCAGCATTTT. This sequence encodes CASRGQSGQPQHF.

The rearrangement links TRBV3-1 (or the pseudogene TRBV3-2) to TRBJ2-3; TRBD2 matches at 7 bases. The CDR3 spans 12 residues. Trimming took 11 bases from V and 4 from J; bases not matched to a gene: 6. Looked up from germline, CDR1 is LGHDT and CDR2 is YNNKEL (reference sequence). CDR3: CAAGGGADTQYF. Written as DNA, the CDR3 is TGTGCCGCTGGTGGGGGGGCAGATACGCAGTATTTT.

The chain employs TRBV6-2 or TRBV6-3 and TRBJ1-4, with 8 bases identical to TRBD1. J lost 7 bases, V lost 6 bases, and 10 bases had no gene match. The CDR3 loop spans 15 amino acids. The V gene's germline CDR1 is MNHEY and CDR2 SVGEGT. The CDR3 reads CASSPGTGTSEKLFF. For the CDR3, the DNA is TGTGCCAGCAGCCCCGGGACAGGAACTTCTGAAAAACTGTTTTTT.